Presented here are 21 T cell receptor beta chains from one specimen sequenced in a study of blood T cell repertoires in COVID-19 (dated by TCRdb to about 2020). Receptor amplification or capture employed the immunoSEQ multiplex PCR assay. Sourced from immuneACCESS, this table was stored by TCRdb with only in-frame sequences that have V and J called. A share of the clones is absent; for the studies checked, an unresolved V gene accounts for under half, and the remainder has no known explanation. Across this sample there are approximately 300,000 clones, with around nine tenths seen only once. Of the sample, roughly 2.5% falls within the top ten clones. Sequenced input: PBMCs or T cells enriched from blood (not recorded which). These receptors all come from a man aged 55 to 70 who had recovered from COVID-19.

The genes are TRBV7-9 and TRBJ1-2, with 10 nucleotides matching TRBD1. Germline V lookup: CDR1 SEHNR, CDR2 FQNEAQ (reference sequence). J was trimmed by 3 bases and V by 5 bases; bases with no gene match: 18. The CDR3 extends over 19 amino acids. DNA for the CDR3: TGTGCCAGCAGCCGCGCTCGGGACAGGGGCAGGTTCGTTGACTATGGCTACACCTTC. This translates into CASSRARDRGRFVDYGYTF.

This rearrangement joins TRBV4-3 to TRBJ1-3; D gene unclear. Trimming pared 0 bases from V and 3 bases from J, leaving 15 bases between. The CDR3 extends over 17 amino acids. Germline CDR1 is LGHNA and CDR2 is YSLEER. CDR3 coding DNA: TGCGCCAGCAGCCAAGATGAGGCGGGTCTAAGTGGAAACACCATATATTTT. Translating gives CASSQDEAGLSGNTIYF.

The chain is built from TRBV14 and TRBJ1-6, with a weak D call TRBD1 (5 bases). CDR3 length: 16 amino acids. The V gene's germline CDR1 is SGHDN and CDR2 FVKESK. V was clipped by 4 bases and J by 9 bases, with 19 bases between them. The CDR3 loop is CASSLPGGFRTSPLHF. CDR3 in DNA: TGTGCCAGCAGCCTCCCCGGGGGGTTTCGTACTTCACCCCTCCACTTT.

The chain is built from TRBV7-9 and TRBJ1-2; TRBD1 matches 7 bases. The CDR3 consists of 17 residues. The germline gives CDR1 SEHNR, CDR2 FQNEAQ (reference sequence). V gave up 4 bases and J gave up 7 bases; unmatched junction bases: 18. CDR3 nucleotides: TGTGCCAGCAGCTCTCCTCCGGGTCAGGGGGTGACCGGTGGCTACACCTTC. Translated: CASSSPPGQGVTGGYTF.

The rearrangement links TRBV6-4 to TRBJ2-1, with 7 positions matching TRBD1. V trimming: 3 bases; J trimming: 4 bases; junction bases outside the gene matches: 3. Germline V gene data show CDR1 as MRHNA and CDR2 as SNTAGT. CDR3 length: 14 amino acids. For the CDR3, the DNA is TGTGCCAGCAGTGAGAGGGGGCGATACAATGAGCAGTTCTTC. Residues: CASSERGRYNEQFF.

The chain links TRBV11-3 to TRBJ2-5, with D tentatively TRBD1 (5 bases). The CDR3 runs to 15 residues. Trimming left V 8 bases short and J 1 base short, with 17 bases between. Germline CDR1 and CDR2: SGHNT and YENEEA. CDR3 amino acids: CASGWGGGVQETQYF. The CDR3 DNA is TGTGCCAGCGGTTGGGGCGGTGGGGTCCAAGAGACCCAGTACTTC.

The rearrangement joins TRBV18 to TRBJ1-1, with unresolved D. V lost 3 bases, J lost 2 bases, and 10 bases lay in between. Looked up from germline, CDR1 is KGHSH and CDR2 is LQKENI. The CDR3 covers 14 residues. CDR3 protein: CASSPNPGNTEAFF. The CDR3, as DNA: TGTGCCAGCTCACCTAATCCGGGAAACACTGAAGCTTTCTTT. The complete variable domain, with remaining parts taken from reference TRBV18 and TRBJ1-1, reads NAGVMQNPRHLVRRRGQEARLRCSPMKGHSHVYWYRQLPEEGLKFMVYLQKENIIDESGMPKERFSAEFPKEGPSILRIQQVVRGDSAAYFCASSPNPGNTEAFFGQGTRLTVV.

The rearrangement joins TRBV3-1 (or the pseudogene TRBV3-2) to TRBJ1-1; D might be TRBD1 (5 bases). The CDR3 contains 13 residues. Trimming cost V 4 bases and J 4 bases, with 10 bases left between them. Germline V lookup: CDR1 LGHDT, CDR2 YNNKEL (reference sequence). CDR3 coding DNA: TGTGCCAGCAGCCCCGGGGGGGGCACTGAAGCTTTCTTT. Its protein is CASSPGGGTEAFF.

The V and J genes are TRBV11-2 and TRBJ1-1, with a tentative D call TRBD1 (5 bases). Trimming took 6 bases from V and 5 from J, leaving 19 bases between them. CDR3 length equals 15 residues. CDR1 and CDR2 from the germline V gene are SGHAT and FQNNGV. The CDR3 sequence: CASSPRRGFSTEAFF. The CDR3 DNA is TGTGCCAGCAGTCCCCGTCGGGGGTTTAGTACTGAAGCTTTCTTT.

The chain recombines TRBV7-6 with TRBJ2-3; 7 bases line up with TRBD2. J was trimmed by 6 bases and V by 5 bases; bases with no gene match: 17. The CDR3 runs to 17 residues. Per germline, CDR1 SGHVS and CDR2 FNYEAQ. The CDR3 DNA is TGTGCCAGCAGCCCCCGCCCGCCTCGAGAGCGGGGTGATACGCAGTATTTT. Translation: CASSPRPPRERGDTQYF.

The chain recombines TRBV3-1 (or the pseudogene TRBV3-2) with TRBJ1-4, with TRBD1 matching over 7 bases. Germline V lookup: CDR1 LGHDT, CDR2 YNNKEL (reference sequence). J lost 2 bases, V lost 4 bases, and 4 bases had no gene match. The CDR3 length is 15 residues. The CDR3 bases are TGTGCCAGCAGCCGACAGACAGGGACTAATGAAAAACTGTTTTTT. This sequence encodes CASSRQTGTNEKLFF.

CDR3 coding DNA: TGTGCCATCAAGACTAGCGGGTTAGATACGCAGTATTTT. This gives the protein CAIKTSGLDTQYF. This chain links TRBV10-3 with TRBJ2-3, with 10 bases matching TRBD2. Trimming cost V 7 bases and J 5 bases; bases outside gene matches: 3. CDR3 length equals 13 residues. Germline assignment: CDR1 ENHRY and CDR2 SYGVKD.

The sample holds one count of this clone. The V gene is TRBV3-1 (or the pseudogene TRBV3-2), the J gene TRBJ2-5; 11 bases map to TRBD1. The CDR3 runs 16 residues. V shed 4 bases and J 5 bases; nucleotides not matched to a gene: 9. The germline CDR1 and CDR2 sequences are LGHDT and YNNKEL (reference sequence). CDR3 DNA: TGTGCCAGCAGCCCCCGGACAGGGGGCGCGTACGAGACCCAGTACTTC. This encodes CASSPRTGGAYETQYF.

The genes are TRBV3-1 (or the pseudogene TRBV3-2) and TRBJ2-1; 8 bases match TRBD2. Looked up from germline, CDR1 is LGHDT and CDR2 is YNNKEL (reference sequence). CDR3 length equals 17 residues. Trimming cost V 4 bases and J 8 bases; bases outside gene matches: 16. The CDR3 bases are TGTGCCAGCAGCCCGGCCATATGGAGCGGGAGAGTAGATGAGCAGTTCTTC. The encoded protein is CASSPAIWSGRVDEQFF.

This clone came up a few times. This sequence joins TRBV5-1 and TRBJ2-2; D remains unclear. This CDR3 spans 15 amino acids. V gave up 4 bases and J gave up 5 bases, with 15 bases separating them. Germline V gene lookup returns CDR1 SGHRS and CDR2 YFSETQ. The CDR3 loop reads CASSAQDPGTGELFF. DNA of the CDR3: TGCGCCAGCAGCGCACAAGATCCAGGAACCGGGGAGCTGTTTTTT. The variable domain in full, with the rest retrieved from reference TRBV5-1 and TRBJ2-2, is KAGVTQTPRYLIKTRGQQVTLSCSPISGHRSVSWYQQTPGQGLQFLFEYFSETQRNKGNFPGRFSGRQFSNSRSEMNVSTLELGDSALYLCASSAQDPGTGELFFGEGSRLTVL.

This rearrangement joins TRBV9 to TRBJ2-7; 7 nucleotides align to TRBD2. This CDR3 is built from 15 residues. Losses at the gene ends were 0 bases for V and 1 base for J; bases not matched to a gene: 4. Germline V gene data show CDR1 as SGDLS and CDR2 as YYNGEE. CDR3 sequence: CASSVGGDYSYEQYF. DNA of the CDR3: TGTGCCAGCAGCGTAGGCGGGGACTATTCCTACGAGCAGTACTTC.

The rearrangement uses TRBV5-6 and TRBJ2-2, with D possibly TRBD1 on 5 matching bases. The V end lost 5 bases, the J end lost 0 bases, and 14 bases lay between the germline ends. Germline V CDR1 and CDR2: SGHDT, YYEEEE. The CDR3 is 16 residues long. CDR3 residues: CASSIQGPTNTGELFF. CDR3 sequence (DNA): TGTGCCAGCAGTATCCAGGGCCCCACGAACACCGGGGAGCTGTTTTTT.

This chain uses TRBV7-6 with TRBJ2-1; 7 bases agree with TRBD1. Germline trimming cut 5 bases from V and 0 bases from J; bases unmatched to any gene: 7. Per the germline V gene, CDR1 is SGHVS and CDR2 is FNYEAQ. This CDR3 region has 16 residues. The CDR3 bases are TGTGCCAGCAGCATCGGACAGGCGAGCTCCTACAATGAGCAGTTCTTC. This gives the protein CASSIGQASSYNEQFF.

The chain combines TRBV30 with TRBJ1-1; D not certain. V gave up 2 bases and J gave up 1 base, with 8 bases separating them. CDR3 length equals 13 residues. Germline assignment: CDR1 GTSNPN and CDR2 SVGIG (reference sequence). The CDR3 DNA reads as TGTGCCTGGAGTACGTCAGAGAACACTGAAGCTTTCTTT. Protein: CAWSTSENTEAFF.

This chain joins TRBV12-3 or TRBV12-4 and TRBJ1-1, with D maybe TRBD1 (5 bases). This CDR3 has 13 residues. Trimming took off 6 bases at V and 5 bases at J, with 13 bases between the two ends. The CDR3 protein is CASSRTTWTEAFF. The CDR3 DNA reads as TGTGCCAGCAGCCGGACAACCTGGACTGAAGCTTTCTTT.

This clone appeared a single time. The CDR3 sequence is CASSYMAGGYGYTF. CDR3 bases: TGTGCCAGCAGTTACATGGCAGGGGGGTATGGCTACACCTTC. This sequence joins TRBV6-5 and TRBJ1-2; 7 bases match TRBD1. CDR3 length: 14 amino acids. Germline trimming cut 2 bases from V and 5 bases from J; bases unmatched to any gene: 5. Germline CDR1 reads MNHEY; CDR2 reads SVGAGI.